The 8 T cell receptor beta chains below were found in one sample sequenced in a study of cytomegalovirus exposure and HLA in healthy donors. PCR amplification relied on 60 Vbeta primers (plus 13 Jbeta primers). Profiling relied on immunoSEQ multiplex PCR, and the TCRdb table lists in-frame clones only, not all of them. This repertoire includes 130,000 to 150,000 clones. The sequenced sample was PBMCs. The receptors shown here come from a man aged 40-49 years in good health and CMV-seronegative.

The J gene is TRBJ2-5, the V gene TRBV6-4; 7 bases line up with TRBD1. The V segment lost 9 bases and the J segment 7 bases; nucleotides outside the gene matches: 14. Germline values: CDR1 MRHNA, CDR2 SNTAGT. The CDR3 is made up of 14 amino acids. The CDR3 loop is CARILGQPMGTQYF. The CDR3 coding sequence is TGTGCCAGAATCCTGGGACAGCCGATGGGGACCCAGTACTTC.

The V call is TRBV6-6, the J call TRBJ1-2; 7 bases are shared with TRBD1. V lost 6 bases, J lost 7 bases, and 8 bases stayed unmatched. The CDR3 is 13 residues long. Looked up from germline, CDR1 is MNHNY and CDR2 is SVGAGI (reference sequence). CDR3 DNA: TGTGCCAGCAGAGGACAGGAATTGGGTGGCTACACCTTC. It translates to CASRGQELGGYTF.

CDR3 coding DNA: TGTGCCAGCAGCTTAGCAGGCAGGGCGATCGCCGGGGAGCTGTTTTTT. Its translation: CASSLAGRAIAGELFF. V usage is TRBV7-7 and J usage is TRBJ2-2; the D gene is possibly TRBD1 (5 bases). The V and J ends lost 0 bases and 6 bases respectively, with 14 bases between them. This CDR3 comprises 16 residues. CDR1 SSHAT and CDR2 FNYEAQ come from the germline V gene (reference sequence).

This sequence joins TRBV5-1 and TRBJ1-5; the D gene is possibly TRBD1 (5 bases). Deletions cut 1 base from V and 5 bases from J, with 16 bases between. The CDR3 spans 16 residues. Germline assignment: CDR1 SGHRS and CDR2 YFSETQ. CDR3 protein: CASSLTGGGHDQPQHF. The CDR3 DNA sequence: TGCGCCAGCAGCTTGACCGGGGGAGGGCACGATCAGCCCCAGCATTTT. Based on the CDR3 plus reference TRBV5-1 and TRBJ1-5, the full variable domain is KAGVTQTPRYLIKTRGQQVTLSCSPISGHRSVSWYQQTPGQGLQFLFEYFSETQRNKGNFPGRFSGRQFSNSRSEMNVSTLELGDSALYLCASSLTGGGHDQPQHFGDGTRLSIL.

The chain employs TRBV19 and TRBJ2-3; TRBD2 aligns across 8 bases. V gave up 2 bases and J gave up 5 bases; unmatched junction bases: 6. Per germline, CDR1 LNHDA and CDR2 SQIVND (reference sequence). This CDR3 contains 15 residues. The CDR3 spells CASSITSGGGDTQYF. CDR3 coding DNA: TGTGCCAGTAGTATAACGAGCGGGGGCGGAGATACGCAGTATTTT. Based on the CDR3 plus reference TRBV19 and TRBJ2-3, the full variable domain is DGGITQSPKYLFRKEGQNVTLSCEQNLNHDAMYWYRQDPGQGLRLIYYSQIVNDFQKGDIAEGYSVSREKKESFPLTVTSAQKNPTAFYLCASSITSGGGDTQYFGPGTRLTVL.

This chain connects TRBV9 to TRBJ2-5; 8 bases fit TRBD2. CDR3 length equals 15 residues. With 4 bases clipped from V and 4 bases from J, the junction kept 9 bases outside the gene matches. Germline V CDR1 and CDR2: SGDLS, YYNGEE. CDR3 amino acids: CASSPTGAGVETQYF. The CDR3 DNA sequence: TGTGCCAGCAGCCCCACGGGAGCGGGGGTAGAGACCCAGTACTTC.

V gene TRBV7-9 combines with J gene TRBJ2-7, with 8 bases fitting TRBD2. The CDR3 totals 17 residues. Germline CDR1 SEHNR, CDR2 FQNEAQ (reference sequence). The J segment lost 1 base and the V segment lost 1 base, leaving 9 bases of the junction unmatched. CDR3 bases: TGTGCCAGCAGCTTAGGGTTCTTTAGCGGGGCTTCCTACGAGCAGTACTTC. Protein: CASSLGFFSGASYEQYF.

The rearrangement uses TRBV6-6 and TRBJ1-5; D unresolved. CDR1 MNHNY and CDR2 SVGAGI come from the germline V gene (reference sequence). The V end lost 7 bases, the J end lost 0 bases, and 13 bases lay between the germline ends. The CDR3 consists of 15 residues. CDR3 in amino acids: CASNRDDYSNQPQHF. DNA of the CDR3: TGTGCCAGCAATCGTGACGACTATAGCAATCAGCCCCAGCATTTT.